The TCR beta chain described here comes from a study of regulatory T cells in long-lasting Graves disease. Sample time point: newly diagnosed GD, antithyroid drugs for less than 3 months. With RNA extracted from PBMCs as input, the TCR library was made. Each patient gave 7 to 9 milliliters of EDTA-anticoagulated peripheral blood. Arm-PCR of CDR3 regions with iRepertoire HTBI primers generated TCR beta libraries. TCRdb redid the calling of the multiplex PCR reads with MiXCR, one entry per CDR3 protein. The sample has some 500,000 distinct CDR3 sequences; roughly 13% are singletons. This CDR3 region has 13 residues. Germline V gene lookup returns CDR1 SGHNT and CDR2 YENEEA. The germline V and J ends were trimmed by 5 bases and 8 bases, with 13 bases remaining between them. On this clonotype itself: Antigen unknown.

Study-wide points: Clonotypes that were public and shared totalled a few thousand in persistent patients versus around 970 in new patients. The study found lower TCR diversity in persistent Graves' patients than in newly diagnosed ones.

The sample was also reused in another study, on T cells in Graves' hyperthyroidism and ophthalmopathy. Per that study: Ophthalmopathy and stable hyperthyroidism were separated by a 13 V-J model.

This TCR was recovered from a man aged 25 to 40 with Graves disease. The rearrangement uses TRBV11-3 and TRBJ2-1; D ambiguous. The sequencing here drew on peripheral blood mononuclear cells (PBMCs), taken at new diagnosis, from a patient treated with antithyroid drugs. The CDR3 spells CASSGARGDEQFF. CDR3 DNA sequence: TGTGCCAGCAGCGGCGCCCGTGGCGATGAGCAGTTCTTC. The full variable domain, rest sourced from reference TRBV11-3 and TRBJ2-1, is EAGVVQSPRYKIIEKKQPVAFWCNPISGHNTLYWYLQNLGQGPELLIRYENEEAVDDSQLPKDRFSAERLKGVDSTLKIQPAELGDSAVYLCASSGARGDEQFFGPGTRLTVL.